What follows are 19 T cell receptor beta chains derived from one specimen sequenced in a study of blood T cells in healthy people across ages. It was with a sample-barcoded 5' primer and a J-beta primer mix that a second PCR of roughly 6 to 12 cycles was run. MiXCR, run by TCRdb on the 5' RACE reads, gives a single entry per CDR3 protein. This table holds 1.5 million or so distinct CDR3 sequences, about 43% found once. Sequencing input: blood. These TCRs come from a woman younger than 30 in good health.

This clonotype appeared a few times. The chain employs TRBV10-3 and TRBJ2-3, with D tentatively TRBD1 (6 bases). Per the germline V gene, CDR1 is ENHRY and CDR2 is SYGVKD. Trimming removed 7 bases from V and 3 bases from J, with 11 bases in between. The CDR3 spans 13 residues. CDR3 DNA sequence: TGTGCCATCACTGAAGGGGGTACAGATACGCAGTATTTT. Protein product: CAITEGGTDTQYF.

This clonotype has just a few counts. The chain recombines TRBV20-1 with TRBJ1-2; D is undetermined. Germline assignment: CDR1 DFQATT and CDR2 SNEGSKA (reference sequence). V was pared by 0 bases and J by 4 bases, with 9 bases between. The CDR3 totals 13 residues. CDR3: CSARDSVTYGYTF. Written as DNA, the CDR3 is TGCAGTGCTAGAGATTCCGTCACCTATGGCTACACCTTC.

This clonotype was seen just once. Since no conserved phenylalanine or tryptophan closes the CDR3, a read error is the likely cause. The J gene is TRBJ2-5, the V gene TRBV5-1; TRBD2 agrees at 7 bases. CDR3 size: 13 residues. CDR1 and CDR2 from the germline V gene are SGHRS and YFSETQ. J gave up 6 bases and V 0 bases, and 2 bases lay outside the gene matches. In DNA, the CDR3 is TGCGCCAGCAGCTTGGAGCGGGGTCAGACCCAGTACATC. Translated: CASSLERGQTQYI.

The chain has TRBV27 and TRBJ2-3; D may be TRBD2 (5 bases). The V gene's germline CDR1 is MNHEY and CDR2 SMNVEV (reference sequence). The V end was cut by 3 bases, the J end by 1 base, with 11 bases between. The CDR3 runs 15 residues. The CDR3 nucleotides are TGTGCCAGCAGTTTTGGACTGTCCGGCACAGATACGCAGTATTTT. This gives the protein CASSFGLSGTDTQYF.

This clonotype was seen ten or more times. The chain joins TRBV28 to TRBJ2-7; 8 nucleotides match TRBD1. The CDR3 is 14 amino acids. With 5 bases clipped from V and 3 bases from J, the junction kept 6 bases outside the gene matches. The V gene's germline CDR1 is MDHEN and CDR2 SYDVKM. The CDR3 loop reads CASSPPGGYYEQYF. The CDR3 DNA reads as TGTGCCAGCAGTCCTCCAGGGGGCTACTACGAGCAGTACTTC.

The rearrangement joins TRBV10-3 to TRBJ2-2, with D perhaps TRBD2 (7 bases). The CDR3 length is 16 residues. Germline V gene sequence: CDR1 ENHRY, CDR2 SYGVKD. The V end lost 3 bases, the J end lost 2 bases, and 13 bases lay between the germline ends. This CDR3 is CAISEGGVYNTGELFF. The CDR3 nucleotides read TGTGCCATCAGTGAAGGGGGGGTCTATAACACCGGGGAGCTGTTTTTT.

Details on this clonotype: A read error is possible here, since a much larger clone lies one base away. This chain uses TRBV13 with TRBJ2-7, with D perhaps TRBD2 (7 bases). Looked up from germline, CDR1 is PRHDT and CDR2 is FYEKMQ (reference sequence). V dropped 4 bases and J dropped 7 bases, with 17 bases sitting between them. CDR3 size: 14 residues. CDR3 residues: CASSSRGALNEQYF. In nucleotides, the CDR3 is TGTGCCAGCAGCTCCCGGGGGGCCCTCAATGAGCAGTACTTC.

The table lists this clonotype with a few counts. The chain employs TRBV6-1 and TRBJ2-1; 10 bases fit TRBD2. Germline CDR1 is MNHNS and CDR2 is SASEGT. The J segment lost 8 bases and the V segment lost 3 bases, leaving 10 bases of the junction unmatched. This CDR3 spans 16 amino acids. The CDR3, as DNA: TGTGCCAGCAGTGATGGCCTAGCGGGGGCCGGGGATGAGCAGTTCTTC. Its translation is CASSDGLAGAGDEQFF.

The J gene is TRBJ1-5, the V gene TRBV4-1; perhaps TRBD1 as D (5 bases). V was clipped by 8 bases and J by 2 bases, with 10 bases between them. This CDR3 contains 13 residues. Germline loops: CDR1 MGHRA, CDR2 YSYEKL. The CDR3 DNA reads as TGCGCCAGCCGGGGGGTTGGCAATCAGCCCCAGCATTTT. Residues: CASRGVGNQPQHF.

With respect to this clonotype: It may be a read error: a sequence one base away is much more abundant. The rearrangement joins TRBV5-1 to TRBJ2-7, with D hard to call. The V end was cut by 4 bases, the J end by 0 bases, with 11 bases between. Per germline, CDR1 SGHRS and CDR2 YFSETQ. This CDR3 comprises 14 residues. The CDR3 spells CASSVYGVSYEQYF. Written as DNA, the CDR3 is TGCGCCAGCAGCGTGTATGGAGTCTCCTACGAGCAGTACTTC.

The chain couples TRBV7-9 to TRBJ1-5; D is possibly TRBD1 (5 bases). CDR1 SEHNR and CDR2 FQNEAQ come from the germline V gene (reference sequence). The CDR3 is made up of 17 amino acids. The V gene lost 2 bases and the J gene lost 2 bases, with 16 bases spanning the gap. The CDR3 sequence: CASSLSQGGLGNQPQHF. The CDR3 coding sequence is TGTGCCAGCAGCTTATCGCAGGGCGGGTTGGGCAATCAGCCCCAGCATTTT.

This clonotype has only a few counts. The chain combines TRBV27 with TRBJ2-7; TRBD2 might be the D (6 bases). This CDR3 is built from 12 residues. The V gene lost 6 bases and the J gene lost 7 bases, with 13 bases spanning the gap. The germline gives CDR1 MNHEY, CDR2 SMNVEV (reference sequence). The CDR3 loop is CASSGSGGEQYF. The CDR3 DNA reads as TGTGCCAGCAGCGGGAGTGGCGGGGAGCAGTACTTC.

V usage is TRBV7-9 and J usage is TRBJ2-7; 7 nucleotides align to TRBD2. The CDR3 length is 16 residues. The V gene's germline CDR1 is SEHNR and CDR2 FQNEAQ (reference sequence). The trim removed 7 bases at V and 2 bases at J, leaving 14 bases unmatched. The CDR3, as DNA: TGTGCCAGCACTACCCTTGGGGGGGAGGGGACCTACGAGCAGTACTTC. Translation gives CASTTLGGEGTYEQYF.

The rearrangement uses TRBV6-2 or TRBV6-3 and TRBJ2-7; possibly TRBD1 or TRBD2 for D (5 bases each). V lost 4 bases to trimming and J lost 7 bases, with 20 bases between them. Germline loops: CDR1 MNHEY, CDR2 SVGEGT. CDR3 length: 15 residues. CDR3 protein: CASSSSGQGVREQYF. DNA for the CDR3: TGTGCCAGCAGTTCCTCGGGGCAGGGAGTTAGGGAGCAGTACTTC.

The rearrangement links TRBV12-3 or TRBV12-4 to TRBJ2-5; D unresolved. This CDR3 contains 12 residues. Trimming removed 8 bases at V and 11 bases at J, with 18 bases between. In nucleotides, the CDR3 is TGTGCCAGCCAAAGTTACTACAATGAGCAGTACTTC. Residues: CASQSYYNEQYF.

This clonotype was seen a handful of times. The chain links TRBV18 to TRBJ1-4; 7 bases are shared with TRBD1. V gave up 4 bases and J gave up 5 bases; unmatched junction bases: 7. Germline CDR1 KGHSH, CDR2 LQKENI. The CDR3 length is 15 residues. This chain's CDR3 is CASSLTTGENEKLFF. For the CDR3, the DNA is TGTGCCAGCTCACTCACTACAGGGGAGAATGAAAAACTGTTTTTT.

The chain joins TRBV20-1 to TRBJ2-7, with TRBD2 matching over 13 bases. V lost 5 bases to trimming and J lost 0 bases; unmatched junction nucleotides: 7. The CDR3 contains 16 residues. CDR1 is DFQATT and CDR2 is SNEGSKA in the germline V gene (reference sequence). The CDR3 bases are TGCAGTGCTTCTGGGACTAGCGGGGATAGCTCCTACGAGCAGTACTTC. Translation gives CSASGTSGDSSYEQYF.

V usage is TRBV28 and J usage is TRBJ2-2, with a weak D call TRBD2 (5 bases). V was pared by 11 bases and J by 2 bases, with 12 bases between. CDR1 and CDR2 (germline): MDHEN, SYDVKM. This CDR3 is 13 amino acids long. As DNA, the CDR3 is TGTGCCTATCGGACTGCCAACACCGGGGAGCTGTTTTTT. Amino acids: CAYRTANTGELFF.

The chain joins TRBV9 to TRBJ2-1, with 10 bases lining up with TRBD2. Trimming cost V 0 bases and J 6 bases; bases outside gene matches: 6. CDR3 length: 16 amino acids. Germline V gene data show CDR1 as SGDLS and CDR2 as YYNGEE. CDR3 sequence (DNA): TGTGCCAGCAGCGTAGGGCTAGCGGGAGCGGGCAATGAGCAGTTCTTC. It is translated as CASSVGLAGAGNEQFF.